The sample holds a few counts of the clone carrying this TCR beta chain. The sample comes from a study of blood T cell repertoires in COVID-19. As for the study in general: Sites across the United States, Italy and Spain contributed samples from acute and convalescent COVID-19. From T cells, B-cell-depleted T cells, or PBMCs came the material, which was cDNA or gDNA.

As handled by the study authors: Amplification of reference gene primers was used by the study to estimate nucleated cell counts. Assay used: immunoSEQ multiplex PCR; TCRdb lists only in-frame clones, some missing. V and J calls and clone size are given by that table; D and trimming were obtained from the DNA. Of about 140,000 clones in the sample, about 80% were seen once. Germline CDR1 and CDR2: SGHTA and FQGNSA. The CDR3 is 16 residues long. J was trimmed by 3 bases and V by 1 base; bases with no gene match: 3. This chain links TRBV7-2 with TRBJ2-1; 10 bases line up with TRBD1. The receptor was derived from a man between 65 and 85 years old who had recovered from COVID-19. Material for sequencing was peripheral blood. This chain's CDR3 is CASSLGGTGVYNEQFF. CDR3 nucleotides: TGTGCCAGCAGCTTAGGTGGGACAGGGGTCTACAATGAGCAGTTCTTC.